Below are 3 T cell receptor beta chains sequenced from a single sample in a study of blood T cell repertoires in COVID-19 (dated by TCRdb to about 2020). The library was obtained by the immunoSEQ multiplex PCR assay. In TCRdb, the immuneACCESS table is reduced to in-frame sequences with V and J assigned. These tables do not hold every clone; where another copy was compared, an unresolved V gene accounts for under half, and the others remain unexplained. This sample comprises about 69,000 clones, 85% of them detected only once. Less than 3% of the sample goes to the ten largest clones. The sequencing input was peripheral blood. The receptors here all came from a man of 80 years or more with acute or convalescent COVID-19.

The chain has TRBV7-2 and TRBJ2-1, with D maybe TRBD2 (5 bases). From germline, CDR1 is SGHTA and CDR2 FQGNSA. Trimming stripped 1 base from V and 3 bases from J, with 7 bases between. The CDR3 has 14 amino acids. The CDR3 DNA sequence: TGTGCCAGCAGCTTAGTGGAGGTCTACAATGAGCAGTTCTTC. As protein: CASSLVEVYNEQFF. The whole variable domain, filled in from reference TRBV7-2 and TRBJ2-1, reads GAGVSQSPSNKVTEKGKDVELRCDPISGHTALYWYRQSLGQGLEFLIYFQGNSAPDKSGLPSDRFSAERTGGSVSTLTIQRTQQEDSAVYLCASSLVEVYNEQFFGPGTRLTVL.

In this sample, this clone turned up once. CDR3 bases: TGTGCCAGCAGTGTAGACAGGTCTTACACCTTC. It encodes CASSVDRSYTF. V is TRBV28 and J is TRBJ1-2; TRBD1 is a possible D gene (6 bases). CDR3 length: 11 residues. The V and J ends lost 5 bases and 11 bases respectively, with 12 bases between them. The germline V gene has CDR1 MDHEN and CDR2 SYDVKM.

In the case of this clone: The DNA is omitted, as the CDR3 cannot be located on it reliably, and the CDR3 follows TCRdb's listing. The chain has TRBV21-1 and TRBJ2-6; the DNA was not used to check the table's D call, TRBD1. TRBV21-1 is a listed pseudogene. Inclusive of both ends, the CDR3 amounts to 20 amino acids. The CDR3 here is CASSKLQGVNFASGANVLTF.